The 26 T cell receptor beta chains below all came from one sample that was sequenced in a study of early T cells in non-severe SARS-CoV-2 infection. MiXCR, run by TCRdb on the 5' RACE reads, gives a single entry per CDR3 protein. The table records around 26,000 distinct CDR3 sequences, roughly 5% of them present only once. Sequencing was performed on whole blood. Every receptor here comes from an adult who was a healthcare worker with PCR-confirmed SARS-CoV-2 infection or an uninfected control (not recorded which).

The V and J genes are TRBV2 and TRBJ2-6, with D maybe TRBD2 (5 bases). CDR1 and CDR2 from the germline V gene are SNHLY and FYNNEI. The length of the CDR3 is 14 residues. Between the trimmed V and J ends, which lost 4 bases and 2 bases, there was a span of 6 bases. DNA of the CDR3: TGTGCCAGCAGTGGGGGAGCTGGGGCCAACGTCCTGACTTTC. Translation gives CASSGGAGANVLTF.

This clonotype has a count of ten or more. The rearrangement links TRBV29-1 to TRBJ1-2; D remains unclear. Germline CDR1 SQVTM, CDR2 ANQGSEA. The length of the CDR3 is 10 residues. The V and J ends lost 6 bases and 4 bases respectively, with 6 bases between them. CDR3 nucleotides: TGCAGCGTAAGGAGCTATGGCTACACCTTC. It specifies CSVRSYGYTF.

In its sample, this clonotype was seen a few times. The gene calls are TRBV24-1 and TRBJ2-2; tentative D call: TRBD2 (5 bases). The CDR3 is 17 amino acids. CDR1 KGHDR and CDR2 SFDVKD come from the germline V gene. V was cut by 5 bases and J by 0 bases, with 15 bases left in between. CDR3 DNA sequence: TGTGCCACCAGTGGTAAGCGGCCCGTATCGAACACCGGGGAGCTGTTTTTT. Protein sequence: CATSGKRPVSNTGELFF.

This clonotype was picked up many times. V usage is TRBV12-5 and J usage is TRBJ1-5; the match to TRBD1 covers 7 bases. The CDR3 covers 17 residues. Germline V gene lookup returns CDR1 LGHNT and CDR2 FRNRAP. With 4 bases clipped from V and 3 bases from J, the junction kept 12 bases outside the gene matches. The CDR3 is CASGSFSRQGDNQPQHF. DNA for the CDR3: TGTGCTAGTGGTTCCTTTTCCCGACAGGGAGACAATCAGCCCCAGCATTTT.

The chain couples TRBV18 to TRBJ1-5; tentative D call: TRBD1 (5 bases). The germline V gene encodes CDR1 KGHSH and CDR2 LQKENI. The ends were cut back, 6 bases at V and 0 bases at J, with 12 bases in the middle. CDR3 length: 15 residues. In nucleotides, the CDR3 is TGTGCCAGCTCCTTAGGGACGGTTAGCAATCAGCCCCAGCATTTT. Amino acids: CASSLGTVSNQPQHF. Full variable domain (outside the CDR3, taken from reference TRBV18 and TRBJ1-5): NAGVMQNPRHLVRRRGQEARLRCSPMKGHSHVYWYRQLPEEGLKFMVYLQKENIIDESGMPKERFSAEFPKEGPSILRIQQVVRGDSAAYFCASSLGTVSNQPQHFGDGTRLSIL.

The chain couples TRBV4-1 to TRBJ1-1; a weak D match, TRBD1 (5 bases). The CDR3 extends over 18 amino acids. Deletions cut 3 bases from V and 6 bases from J, with 26 bases between. The germline V gene has CDR1 MGHRA and CDR2 YSYEKL. CDR3 amino acids: CASSHPFKFVLGDAEAFF. The CDR3 DNA sequence: TGCGCCAGCAGCCACCCCTTCAAATTCGTTTTGGGGGACGCTGAAGCTTTCTTT.

This clonotype came up a few times. The V gene is TRBV14, the J gene TRBJ1-1; D gene unclear. Germline V gives CDR1 SGHDN, CDR2 FVKESK. The CDR3 length is 15 residues. V gave up 2 bases and J gave up 4 bases, with 14 bases separating them. CDR3 region: CASSQRVDSGTEAFF. The DNA for the CDR3 is TGTGCCAGCAGCCAAAGGGTGGATAGTGGCACTGAAGCTTTCTTT.

The V and J genes are TRBV6-6 and TRBJ1-2; D possibly corresponds to TRBD1 (6 bases). Between the trimmed V and J ends, which lost 5 bases and 0 bases, there was a span of 19 bases. Germline CDR1 reads MNHNY; CDR2 reads SVGAGI (reference sequence). This CDR3 has 17 residues. The CDR3 protein is CASSRVEQGSANYGYTF. In DNA, the CDR3 is TGTGCCAGCAGTCGCGTAGAACAGGGCTCAGCTAACTATGGCTACACCTTC.

This clonotype was counted ten times or more. The chain carries TRBV7-6 and TRBJ2-3; TRBD1 agrees at 7 bases. V was clipped by 5 bases and J by 3 bases; unmatched bases: 11. This CDR3 region has 16 residues. Germline CDR1 is SGHVS and CDR2 is FNYEAQ. CDR3 protein: CASSQRQGRGTDTQYF. The DNA for the CDR3 is TGTGCCAGCAGCCAAAGACAGGGAAGAGGGACAGATACGCAGTATTTT.

In this sample, this clonotype turned up a few times. The V call is TRBV28, the J call TRBJ2-7, with TRBD1 matching over 7 bases. Per the germline V gene, CDR1 is MDHEN and CDR2 is SYDVKM. This CDR3 has 15 amino acids. V shed 6 bases, J shed 1 base, and the junction held 9 bases outside the gene matches. The CDR3 loop is CASRPVTGISYEQYF. DNA of the CDR3: TGTGCCAGCAGACCGGTGACAGGGATTTCCTACGAGCAGTACTTC.

This clonotype was seen at least ten times. The chain joins TRBV12-3 or TRBV12-4 to TRBJ1-6; D is unclear. Trimming took 0 bases from V and 14 from J, leaving 17 bases between them. This CDR3 region has 15 residues. DNA for the CDR3: TGTGCCAGCAGTTTAGCGGACGCAGTAAGAGGGACCCTCCACTTT. This encodes CASSLADAVRGTLHF.

This clonotype was found a few times. This chain joins TRBV5-8 and TRBJ1-1; D unresolved. Trimming shortened V by 4 bases and J by 6 bases, and 10 bases separated the two germline ends. The CDR3 runs to 12 residues. Germline V gene data show CDR1 as SGHTS and CDR2 as YDEGEE. The CDR3 coding sequence is TGTGCCAGCAGCCTTTACGGTGCTGAAGCTTTCTTT. Its translation: CASSLYGAEAFF.

This clonotype appeared a few times. The chain combines TRBV20-1 with TRBJ2-5, with 9 bases that match TRBD1. The trim removed 2 bases at V and 7 bases at J, leaving 5 bases unmatched. The CDR3 is 13 residues long. CDR1 DFQATT and CDR2 SNEGSKA come from the germline V gene (reference sequence). The CDR3 nucleotides read TGCAGTGCTAGAACCGGGACAGGGATGACCCAGTACTTC. This codes for CSARTGTGMTQYF.

This clonotype was found many times. The V call is TRBV6-4, the J call TRBJ2-5; 8 positions match TRBD1. The CDR3 sequence is 16 residues long. Germline loops: CDR1 MRHNA, CDR2 SNTAGT. J was trimmed by 2 bases and V by 5 bases; bases with no gene match: 10. CDR3 in amino acids: CASSPGTGGRQETQYF. In DNA form, the CDR3 reads TGTGCCAGCAGTCCCGGGACAGGCGGTAGGCAAGAGACCCAGTACTTC.

The table lists this clonotype with a few counts. The CDR3 loop reads CASSDRRTYEQYF. CDR3 nucleotide sequence: TGTGCCAGCAGTGACAGGAGAACCTACGAGCAGTACTTC. This chain uses TRBV2 with TRBJ2-7; D gene ambiguous. The CDR3 covers 13 residues. Germline V gene data show CDR1 as SNHLY and CDR2 as FYNNEI. Trimming removed 3 bases from V and 2 bases from J, with 8 bases in between.

This clonotype showed up many times. The rearrangement uses TRBV4-1 and TRBJ2-3; TRBD2 might be the D (5 bases). In germline, CDR1 is MGHRA, CDR2 YSYEKL. Trimming stripped 0 bases from V and 1 base from J, with 8 bases between. The CDR3 runs to 15 residues. The CDR3 sequence: CASSQDPGGTDTQYF. The CDR3 DNA follows: TGCGCCAGCAGCCAAGATCCCGGGGGCACAGATACGCAGTATTTT.

This clonotype appeared a few times. The rearrangement uses TRBV9 and TRBJ2-3; 11 nucleotides agree with TRBD2. Germline CDR1 SGDLS, CDR2 YYNGEE. V was pared by 3 bases and J by 3 bases, with 9 bases of the junction left unmatched. This CDR3 has 17 residues. In DNA, the CDR3 is TGTGCCAGCAGCGCCGCCCAGACTAGCGGGGCTACAGATACGCAGTATTTT. It translates to CASSAAQTSGATDTQYF.

This clonotype was seen only a few times. The rearrangement joins TRBV11-1 to TRBJ2-1, with 7 bases identical to TRBD1. CDR1 and CDR2 from the germline V gene are SGHAT and FQDESV (reference sequence). This CDR3 comprises 16 residues. The junction had 12 bases not matched to a gene; V was cut back by 5 bases and J by 5 bases. CDR3 bases: TGTGCCAGCAGCCAGAAACAGGGGCGAGGGGACAATGAGCAGTTCTTC. It is translated as CASSQKQGRGDNEQFF. Full variable domain (remainder filled in from reference TRBV11-1 and TRBJ2-1): EAEVAQSPRYKITEKSQAVAFWCDPISGHATLYWYRQILGQGPELLVQFQDESVVDDSQLPKDRFSAERLKGVDSTLKIQPAELGDSAMYLCASSQKQGRGDNEQFFGPGTRLTVL.

The sample holds many counts of this clonotype. CDR3 in DNA: TGTGCCAGCTCAGACGGGACACCGGGCAATCAGCCCCAGCATTTT. This gives the protein CASSDGTPGNQPQHF. The chain employs TRBV2 and TRBJ1-5; D may be TRBD1 (6 bases). The V end lost 8 bases, the J end lost 2 bases, and 16 bases lay between the germline ends. This CDR3 comprises 15 residues. Per germline, CDR1 SNHLY and CDR2 FYNNEI.

This clonotype was counted a few times. The chain uses TRBV6-1 and TRBJ2-7; D call uncertain. Germline-derived CDR1 and CDR2 are MNHNS and SASEGT. The CDR3 runs 12 residues. Trimming removed 1 base from V and 7 bases from J, with 8 bases in between. CDR3 DNA sequence: TGTGCCAGCAGTGAAGGCCTATGGGAGCAGTACTTC. Amino acids: CASSEGLWEQYF.

This clonotype was detected only a few times. The V gene is TRBV2, the J gene TRBJ1-2, with 8 nucleotides matching TRBD1. The ends lost 1 base at V and 4 bases at J; junction bases unmatched: 2. Germline CDR1 reads SNHLY; CDR2 reads FYNNEI. The CDR3 consists of 14 residues. The CDR3 DNA reads as TGTGCCAGCAGTGAAGAACAGGGGGGCTATGGCTACACCTTC. Its protein is CASSEEQGGYGYTF. The full variable domain, its missing parts supplied by reference TRBV2 and TRBJ1-2, is EPEVTQTPSHQVTQMGQEVILRCVPISNHLYFYWYRQILGQKVEFLVSFYNNEISEKSEIFDDQFSVERPDGSNFTLKIRSTKLEDSAMYFCASSEEQGGYGYTFGSGTRLTVV.

This clonotype showed up many times. This chain links TRBV29-1 with TRBJ2-7; D is uncertain. CDR3 length: 12 residues. Germline CDR1 SQVTM, CDR2 ANQGSEA. The CDR3 region has the DNA TGCACCGCCTATGGGGAAGGATACGAGCAGTACTTC. This gives the protein CTAYGEGYEQYF.

This clonotype was observed at least ten times. One end of the junction varies from germline; a read error may be responsible. This sequence joins TRBV6-1 and TRBJ2-1; D may be TRBD2 (5 bases). Per the germline V gene, CDR1 is MNHNS and CDR2 is SASEGT. The CDR3 is 13 residues long. CDR3 nucleotides: TGTGCCAGCAGGGAAGACTATTACAATGAGCAGTTCTTC. Amino acid sequence: CASREDYYNEQFF.

This clonotype was counted at least ten times. This chain joins TRBV2 and TRBJ1-4, with a weak D call TRBD1 (5 bases). Trimming removed 7 bases at V and 6 bases at J, with 15 bases between. CDR1 is SNHLY, CDR2 FYNNEI, per germline. This CDR3 spans 14 amino acids. As DNA, the CDR3 is TGTGCCAGCAACATCTGGGGGAAGGATGAAAAACTGTTTTTT. It translates to CASNIWGKDEKLFF.

This clonotype was recorded at least ten times. V and J are TRBV2 and TRBJ2-2; 7 bases agree with TRBD2. The V and J ends lost 2 bases and 8 bases, in that order; junction bases with no gene match: 11. Germline loops: CDR1 SNHLY, CDR2 FYNNEI. The CDR3 loop spans 16 amino acids. This chain's CDR3 is CASSELGTTSSGELFF. CDR3 sequence (DNA): TGTGCCAGCAGTGAACTCGGGACTACCTCTAGTGGGGAGCTGTTTTTT. The variable domain in full, with the rest retrieved from reference TRBV2 and TRBJ2-2, is EPEVTQTPSHQVTQMGQEVILRCVPISNHLYFYWYRQILGQKVEFLVSFYNNEISEKSEIFDDQFSVERPDGSNFTLKIRSTKLEDSAMYFCASSELGTTSSGELFFGEGSRLTVL.

The chain joins TRBV12-3 or TRBV12-4 to TRBJ2-7, with 7 bases lining up with TRBD1. The CDR3 is made up of 15 amino acids. Trimming cost V 2 bases and J 4 bases; bases outside gene matches: 8. CDR3 nucleotide sequence: TGTGCCAGCAGTTTACCATACAGGGGCTTTTACGAGCAGTACTTC. This codes for CASSLPYRGFYEQYF.